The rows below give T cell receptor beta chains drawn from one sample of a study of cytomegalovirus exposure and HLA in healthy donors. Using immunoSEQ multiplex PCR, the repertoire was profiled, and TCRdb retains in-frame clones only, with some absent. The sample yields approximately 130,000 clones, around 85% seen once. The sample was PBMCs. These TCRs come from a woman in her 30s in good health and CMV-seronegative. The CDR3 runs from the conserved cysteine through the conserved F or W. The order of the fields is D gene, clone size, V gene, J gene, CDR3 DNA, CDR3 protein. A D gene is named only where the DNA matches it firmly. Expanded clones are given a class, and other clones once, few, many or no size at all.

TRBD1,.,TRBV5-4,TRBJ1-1,TGTGCCAGCAGCTTGGGTGGGGACAGGGAGTACACTGAAGCTTTCTTT,CASSLGGDREYTEAFF
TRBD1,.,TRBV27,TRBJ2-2,TGTGCCAGCATGCAGGGACAGGGCGTCCCAGGGGAGCTGTTTTTT,CASMQGQGVPGELFF
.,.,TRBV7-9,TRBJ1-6,TGTGCCAGCAGGTTGGACAGTAATTCACCCCTCCACTTT,CASRLDSNSPLHF
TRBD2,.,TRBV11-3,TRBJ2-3,TGTGCCAGCAGCTTCGGACTAGCGGGGGGAACAGATACGCAGTATTTT,CASSFGLAGGTDTQYF
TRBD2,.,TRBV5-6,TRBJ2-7,TGTGCCAGCAGCGCGGGGGACGCCTACGAGCAGTACTTC,CASSAGDAYEQYF
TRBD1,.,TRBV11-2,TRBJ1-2,TGTGCCAGCAGTTCTTTGGACAGGGAAGGCTATGGCTACACCTTC,CASSSLDREGYGYTF
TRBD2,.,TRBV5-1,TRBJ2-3,TGCGCCAGCAGCAAACTAGCGGGGGGCCTCACAGATACGCAGTATTTT,CASSKLAGGLTDTQYF
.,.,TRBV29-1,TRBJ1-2,TGCAGCGTTGAAAGCGGGTTTGGCTACACCTTC,CSVESGFGYTF
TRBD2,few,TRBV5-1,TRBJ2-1,TGCGCCAGCAGCTTGTTTTCAGCGGGGGGATACAATGAGCAGTTCTTC,CASSLFSAGGYNEQFF
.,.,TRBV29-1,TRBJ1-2,TGCAGCGTGGAGTCCCGGGACAACCCTAACTATGGCTACACCTTC,CSVESRDNPNYGYTF
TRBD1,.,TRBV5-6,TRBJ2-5,TGTGCCAGCAGCTCCCCAGGGGGCAGGGGTCAGACCCAGTACTTC,CASSSPGGRGQTQYF
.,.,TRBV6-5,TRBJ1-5,TGTGCCAGCAGTTACAGTCGTCCCGGGGGTCAGCCCCAGCATTTT,CASSYSRPGGQPQHF
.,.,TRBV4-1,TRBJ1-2,TGCGCCAGCAGCCAAGATTCCCGGGGAGGGAGCGGCTACACCTTC,CASSQDSRGGSGYTF
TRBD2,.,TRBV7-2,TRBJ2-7,TGTGCCAGCAGCTTAGAAGGGACTAGCGGGGGTTACGAGCAGTACTTC,CASSLEGTSGGYEQYF
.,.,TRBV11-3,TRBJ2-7,TGTGCCAGCAGCCAGTGGGGGACATACGAGCAGTACTTC,CASSQWGTYEQYF
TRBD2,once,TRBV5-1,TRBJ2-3,TGCGCCAGCAGCTTCAGCGGGGCTAGCACAGATACGCAGTATTTT,CASSFSGASTDTQYF
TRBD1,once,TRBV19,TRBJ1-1,TGTGCCAGTAGTCCTCGGACAGGCCAGAACACTGAAGCTTTCTTT,CASSPRTGQNTEAFF
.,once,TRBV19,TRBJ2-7,TGTGCCAGTAGTATATATGGCGGGGCCTACGAGCAGTACTTC,CASSIYGGAYEQYF
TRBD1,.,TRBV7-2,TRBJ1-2,TGTGCCAGCAGCTTAGGACAGGGCGTCTATGGCTACACCTTC,CASSLGQGVYGYTF
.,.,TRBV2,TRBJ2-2,TGTGCCAGCTTAAAGGGGATAAACACCGGGGAGCTGTTTTTT,CASLKGINTGELFF
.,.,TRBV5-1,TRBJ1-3,TGCGCCAGCAGCGAACAGGACTCTGGAAACACCATATATTTT,CASSEQDSGNTIYF
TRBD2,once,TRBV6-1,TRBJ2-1,TGTGCCGGAGTCACTAGCGGGGACTCCTACAATGAGCAGTTCTTC,CAGVTSGDSYNEQFF
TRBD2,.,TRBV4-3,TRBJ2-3,TGCGCCAGCAGCCAAGCCCAGCGGGGGGCCCGGGCAGATACGCAGTATTTT,CASSQAQRGARADTQYF
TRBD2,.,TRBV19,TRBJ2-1,TGTGCCTCCCTGCCGACCGGGGGGTCGAATGAGCAGTTCTTC,CASLPTGGSNEQFF
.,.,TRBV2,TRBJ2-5,TGTGCCAGCAGAGAGACTCCAAGGGGAGAGACCCAGTACTTC,CASRETPRGETQYF
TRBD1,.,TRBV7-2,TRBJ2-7,TGTGCCAGCAGCTTAGTGGGACAGGGCTCCTACGAGCAGTACTTC,CASSLVGQGSYEQYF
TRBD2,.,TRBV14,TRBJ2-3,TGTGCCAGCAGCCAAGATGGGACTAGCATTTGGGATACGCAGTATTTT,CASSQDGTSIWDTQYF
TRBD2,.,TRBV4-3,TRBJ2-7,TGCGCCAGCAGCCAAAATAGCGGGACCCACTCCTACGAGCAGTACTTC,CASSQNSGTHSYEQYF
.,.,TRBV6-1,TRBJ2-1,TGTGCCAGCAGTGGTCTCCCCAATGAGCAGTTCTTC,CASSGLPNEQFF
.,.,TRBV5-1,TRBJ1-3,TGCGCCAGCAGCACCACAGGGTCCGGAAACACCATATATTTT,CASSTTGSGNTIYF
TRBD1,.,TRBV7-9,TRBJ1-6,TGTGCCAGCAGCCCGAGGGTGGCCAGGGGGCTGTTTTCACCCCTCCACTTT,CASSPRVARGLFSPLHF
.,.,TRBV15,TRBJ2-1,TGTGCCACCAGCAGAGATCAGGGGCAGCGGGGTGGTGAGCAGTTCTTC,CATSRDQGQRGGEQFF
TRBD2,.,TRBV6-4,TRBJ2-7,TGTGCCAGTCCCATCCTAGCGGGACTCTACGAGCAGTACTTC,CASPILAGLYEQYF
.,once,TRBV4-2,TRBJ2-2,TGTGCCAGCAGCCAACGTGACAGCACCGGGGAGCTGTTTTTT,CASSQRDSTGELFF
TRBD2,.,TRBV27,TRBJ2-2,TGTGCCAGCAGTCCCAACCGGCTAGCGGGGGGGCGGGGCACCGGGGAGCTGTTTTTT,CASSPNRLAGGRGTGELFF
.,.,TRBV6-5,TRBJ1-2,TGTGCCAGCAGGCCAGGAATGAACTATGGCTACACCTTC,CASRPGMNYGYTF
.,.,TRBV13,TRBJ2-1,TGTGCCAGCAGCTTAGGCGGCGGTCGCTACAATGAGCAGTTCTTC,CASSLGGGRYNEQFF
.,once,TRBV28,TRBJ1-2,TGTGCCAGCAGTCCACAGGGTTATGGCTACACCTTC,CASSPQGYGYTF
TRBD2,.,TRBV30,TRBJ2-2,TGTGCCTGGAGTCGGGTCGGGACTAGCTGGTACACCGGGGAGCTGTTTTTT,CAWSRVGTSWYTGELFF
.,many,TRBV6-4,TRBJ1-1,TGTGCCAGCAGTGACTCGAGTAGCGCCACTGAAGCTTTCTTT,CASSDSSSATEAFF
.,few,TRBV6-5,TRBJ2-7,TGTGCCAGCAGTTACTCGACAGTTGGGGCTGGGGAGCAGTACTTC,CASSYSTVGAGEQYF
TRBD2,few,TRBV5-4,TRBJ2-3,TGTGCCAGCAGCTCTAGGACTAGCGGGGGGGCCTGGGATACGCAGTATTTT,CASSSRTSGGAWDTQYF
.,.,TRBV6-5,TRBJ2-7,TGTGCCAGCAGTTCTACGATTTACGAGCAGTACTTC,CASSSTIYEQYF
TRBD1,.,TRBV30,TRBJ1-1,TGTGCCTGGACCCCAGGGGGGAAGAACACTGAAGCTTTCTTT,CAWTPGGKNTEAFF
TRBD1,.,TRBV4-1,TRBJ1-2,TGCGCCAGCAGCCAAGTCTCGGACAGGGAGGGCTACACCTTC,CASSQVSDREGYTF
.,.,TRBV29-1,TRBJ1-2,TGCAGCATTGGGTCCCCGTTCCCAGACTATGGCTACACCTTC,CSIGSPFPDYGYTF
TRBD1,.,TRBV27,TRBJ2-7,TGTGCCAGCAGTCCAGGACAGGGTCTCTACGAGCAGTACTTC,CASSPGQGLYEQYF
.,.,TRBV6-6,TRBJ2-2,TGTGCCAGCAGTTACGTCCAGGGTCCGGACACCGGGGAGCTGTTTTTT,CASSYVQGPDTGELFF
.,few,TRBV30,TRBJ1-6,TGTGCCTGGAGTTCTCTTCAGGGAAGGAATTCACCCCTCCACTTT,CAWSSLQGRNSPLHF
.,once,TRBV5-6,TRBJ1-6,TGTGCCAGCAGCTTGTTTTCCGGGAGCTCCTATAATTCACCCCTCCACTTT,CASSLFSGSSYNSPLHF
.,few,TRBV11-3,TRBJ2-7,TGTGCCAGCAGCTTAGTGCAGTACGAGCAGTACTTC,CASSLVQYEQYF